Following are 5 T cell receptor beta chains from one sample sequenced in a study of beta chain features in type 1 diabetes. Study-level points and caveats: When Type 1 diabetes patients were examined, their TCRB CDR3s proved moderately but significantly shorter in all four CD4+ subsets.

As every portion of the isolated RNA was reverse transcribed, the sequencing read expressed TCRB transcripts. Profiling relied on immunoSEQ multiplex PCR, and the TCRdb table lists in-frame clones only, not all of them. The sample yields 400,000 or so clones, around a tenth seen once. Their target antigens are unknown. Sequences were obtained from central memory CD4+ T cells from blood. The receptors shown here come from a man younger than 40 with type 1 diabetes.

This chain joins TRBV5-4 and TRBJ2-5; 11 nucleotides match TRBD2. The CDR3 totals 16 residues. CDR1 and CDR2 from the germline V gene are SGHNT and YYREEE (reference sequence). After removal of 3 bases from V and 6 bases from J, the junction contained 10 bases not matched to a gene. The CDR3 protein is CASSSRTSGRGKTQYF. CDR3 nucleotides: TGTGCCAGCAGCTCGCGTACTAGCGGGAGAGGAAAGACCCAGTACTTC.

This clone occurred a few times. The V gene is TRBV27, the J gene TRBJ2-5, with D unresolved. CDR3 length: 11 amino acids. Germline V lookup: CDR1 MNHEY, CDR2 SMNVEV (reference sequence). The ends were cut back, 3 bases at V and 5 bases at J, with 4 bases in the middle. The CDR3 nucleotides read TGTGCCAGCAGTTTGATGGAGACCCAGTACTTC. As protein: CASSLMETQYF.

This clone was observed a few times. V and J are TRBV18 and TRBJ2-3, with D maybe TRBD2 (5 bases). The CDR3 contains 16 residues. The germline V gene has CDR1 KGHSH and CDR2 LQKENI. Trimming cost V 0 bases and J 6 bases, with 16 bases left between them. The CDR3 here is CASSPPTSGMGDTQYF. The CDR3 region has the DNA TGTGCCAGCTCACCACCTACTAGTGGAATGGGCGATACGCAGTATTTT. The whole variable domain, remainder taken from reference TRBV18 and TRBJ2-3, is NAGVMQNPRHLVRRRGQEARLRCSPMKGHSHVYWYRQLPEEGLKFMVYLQKENIIDESGMPKERFSAEFPKEGPSILRIQQVVRGDSAAYFCASSPPTSGMGDTQYFGPGTRLTVL.

The chain uses TRBV27 and TRBJ1-5; TRBD1 aligns across 7 bases. Germline CDR1 is MNHEY and CDR2 is SMNVEV (reference sequence). The CDR3 totals 14 residues. The ends lost 2 bases at V and 5 bases at J; junction bases unmatched: 3. CDR3 sequence (DNA): TGTGCCAGCAGTTTAGGACAGGATGATCAGCCCCAGCATTTT. This translates into CASSLGQDDQPQHF.

This clone has only a few counts. This sequence joins TRBV21-1 and TRBJ1-5. TRBV21-1 is tagged as a pseudogene. The CDR3 runs 14 residues. This CDR3 is CASSEGLIGQPQHF. Written as DNA, the CDR3 is TGTGCCAGCAGCGAAGGGTTGATAGGTCAGCCCCAGCATTTT.